This T cell receptor beta chain was identified during a study of T cells in Graves' hyperthyroidism and ophthalmopathy. The overall study: Peripheral blood specimens were obtained at initial diagnosis, prior to any treatment.

Uncontrolled infection, other autoimmune disease, pregnancy or lactation excluded patients. Clinicians diagnosed patients from clinical symptoms, serum thyroxine and TRAb, thyroid ultrasound and orbital computed tomography. Fresh peripheral blood, 9.5 to 10 ml of it, supplied the PBMCs. This CDR3 region has 13 residues. V was pared by 6 bases and J by 3 bases, with 8 bases between. Per germline, CDR1 WNHNN and CDR2 SYGVQD (reference sequence). RNA transcripts served as the template for amplifying TCR beta CDR3 regions. HTBI primers were used for first-round RT-PCR of the TCR CDR3. TCRdb redid the calling of the multiplex PCR reads with MiXCR, one entry per CDR3 protein. The repertoire consists of 600,000 to 800,000 distinct CDR3 sequences, with under 45% occurring once and the leading ten covering 30% to 40%. In its sample, this clonotype was seen many times.

What was sequenced was blood. The gene calls are TRBV10-1 and TRBJ2-2, with D possibly matching TRBD1 (5 bases). The receptor was isolated from a woman in her thirties or forties with Graves' hyperthyroidism. The CDR3: CASRPGYTGELFF. DNA for the CDR3: TGCGCCAGCAGACCAGGGTACACCGGGGAGCTGTTTTTT.